The subject of this entry is one T cell receptor (beta chain). A multiplex PCR was run with 60 Vbeta primers and 13 Jbeta primers. The protocol was immunoSEQ multiplex PCR, while the TCRdb copy is restricted to in-frame clones and leaves out a portion. The sample holds around 65,000 clones, around three quarters seen once. The data are from a study of cytomegalovirus exposure and HLA in healthy donors. V lost 3 bases, J lost 4 bases, and 9 bases stayed unmatched. Germline V gene sequence: CDR1 MGHRA, CDR2 YSYEKL. This CDR3 has 16 amino acids. The origin of this receptor is a woman younger than 45 in good health and CMV-seronegative. Input material: PBMCs. This rearrangement joins TRBV4-1 to TRBJ1-3; 7 bases are shared with TRBD1. The CDR3: CASSQLGGGRGNTIYF. The CDR3 DNA is TGCGCCAGCAGCCAGCTAGGGGGCGGTCGAGGAAACACCATATATTTT.